The 22 T cell receptor beta chains given below trace back to one sample, sequenced in a study of human T cells and chemical hapten exposure. The authors' total RNA extraction used unfractionated whole blood. MiXCR, applied by TCRdb to the 5' RACE reads, yields one record per CDR3 protein. The sample carries 81,000 or so distinct CDR3 sequences, approximately 8% recorded once. The receptor source for this set is a male donor in good health.

About this clonotype: A much larger clone sits a single nucleotide away, making a read error possible. J is TRBJ2-1 and V is TRBV7-8; tentative D call: TRBD2 (5 bases). The CDR3 totals 17 residues. Germline lookup yields CDR1 SGHVS and CDR2 FQNEAQ. CDR3 protein: CASSPPQRLSSYNERFF. The CDR3 DNA reads as TGTGCCAGCAGCCCCCCCCAGCGGCTCAGCTCCTACAATGAGCGGTTCTTC.

This clonotype occurred many times. The chain couples TRBV29-1 to TRBJ1-1; unclear D gene. V was pared by 6 bases and J by 8 bases, with 10 bases between. Germline V gene data show CDR1 as SQVTM and CDR2 as ANQGSEA. The CDR3 extends over 10 amino acids. CDR3 in amino acids: CSVGAVEAFF. CDR3 nucleotide sequence: TGCAGCGTGGGAGCGGTGGAAGCTTTCTTT. The full variable domain, completed using reference TRBV29-1 and TRBJ1-1, is SAVISQKPSRDICQRGTSLTIQCQVDSQVTMMFWYRQQPGQSLTLIATANQGSEATYESGFVIDKFPISRPNLTFSTLTVSNMSPEDSSIYLCSVGAVEAFFGQGTRLTVV.

In this sample, this clonotype turned up many times. V and J are TRBV6-2 or TRBV6-3 and TRBJ2-7, with D unclear. Germline CDR1 and CDR2: MNHEY and SVGEGT. V lost 2 bases and J 3 bases, leaving 14 bases between the germline ends. CDR3 length equals 15 residues. CDR3 DNA sequence: TGTGCCAGCAGTTACGAGAAGGGCGCAGTCTACGAGCAGTACTTC. Translated, it gives CASSYEKGAVYEQYF.

The chain has TRBV2 and TRBJ1-1, with D possibly being TRBD1 (6 bases). The V end lost 8 bases, the J end lost 7 bases, and 17 bases lay between the germline ends. The CDR3 is 13 residues long. Germline V gene sequence: CDR1 SNHLY, CDR2 FYNNEI. As DNA, the CDR3 is TGTGCCAGCCCAGGGGCGCGCACCTTTGAAGCTTTCTTT. Translated, it gives CASPGARTFEAFF.

The table lists this clonotype with a few counts. This chain joins TRBV27 and TRBJ2-7, with D tentatively TRBD1 (6 bases). Looked up from germline, CDR1 is MNHEY and CDR2 is SMNVEV (reference sequence). The CDR3 extends over 13 amino acids. V lost 3 bases and J 3 bases, leaving 9 bases between the germline ends. In DNA form, the CDR3 reads TGTGCCAGCAGTTTTGCAGGGGTCTACGAGCAGTACTTC. It yields the protein CASSFAGVYEQYF.

This clonotype was counted ten times or more. The chain combines TRBV29-1 with TRBJ1-1, with unresolved D. The ends were cut back, 1 base at V and 6 bases at J, with 6 bases in the middle. This CDR3 is built from 11 residues. Germline CDR1 SQVTM, CDR2 ANQGSEA. Here the CDR3 reads CSVEGVAEAFF. The CDR3 DNA reads TGCAGCGTTGAAGGTGTCGCTGAAGCTTTCTTT.

This clonotype was counted many times. This chain links TRBV6-4 with TRBJ2-2; 10 bases agree with TRBD2. CDR1 is MRHNA and CDR2 is SNTAGT in the germline V gene. With V trimmed by 0 bases and J by 5 bases, 3 bases remained unmatched. This CDR3 comprises 16 residues. This chain's CDR3 is CASSDSASGGTGELFF. The DNA of the CDR3 is TGTGCCAGCAGTGACTCGGCTAGCGGGGGAACCGGGGAGCTGTTTTTT.

This clonotype was recorded a few times. V and J are TRBV13 and TRBJ1-1; D possibly corresponds to TRBD1 (6 bases). The CDR3 runs to 16 residues. Germline CDR1 is PRHDT and CDR2 is FYEKMQ (reference sequence). V shed 3 bases and J shed 2 bases, with 16 bases lying between them. The CDR3 coding sequence is TGTGCCAGCAGCTTGGCCCGGGGGCTGTACAACACTGAAGCTTTCTTT. Its protein is CASSLARGLYNTEAFF.

This clonotype has more than one count but fewer than ten. This sequence joins TRBV27 and TRBJ1-6; D remains ambiguous. Germline CDR1 reads MNHEY; CDR2 reads SMNVEV (reference sequence). Trimming removed 2 bases at V and 8 bases at J, with 13 bases between. The CDR3 extends over 15 amino acids. CDR3 sequence (DNA): TGTGCCAGCAGTTTAGCACAGCAGAGATATTCACCCCTCCACTTT. Its protein product is CASSLAQQRYSPLHF.

The rearrangement uses TRBV5-1 and TRBJ2-1; TRBD1 might be the D (6 bases). CDR1 is SGHRS, CDR2 YFSETQ, per germline. The CDR3 has 15 amino acids. Deletions cut 2 bases from V and 3 bases from J, with 12 bases between. The chain's CDR3 is CASSFSTGLYNEQFF. The CDR3 bases are TGCGCCAGCAGCTTCTCGACAGGTCTCTACAATGAGCAGTTCTTC.

This clonotype was seen ten or more times. The rearrangement links TRBV10-3 to TRBJ2-3; 11 nucleotides line up with TRBD2. The CDR3 extends over 16 amino acids. The J segment lost 9 bases and the V segment lost 2 bases, leaving 10 bases of the junction unmatched. Germline CDR1 and CDR2: ENHRY and SYGVKD. The CDR3 loop is CAISETSGGAEGTQYF. The CDR3 DNA reads TGTGCCATCAGTGAGACTAGCGGGGGCGCCGAGGGGACGCAGTATTTT.

This clonotype was seen many times. The rearrangement links TRBV20-1 to TRBJ1-4; tentatively, D is TRBD1 (5 bases). The CDR3 covers 15 residues. In germline, CDR1 is DFQATT, CDR2 SNEGSKA (reference sequence). The germline V and J ends were trimmed by 3 bases and 7 bases, with 18 bases remaining between them. The CDR3 nucleotides are TGCAGTGCTAGGGATCCTCAGGGTATTAGTGAAAAACTGTTTTTT. Protein: CSARDPQGISEKLFF.

This clonotype was found many times. The chain employs TRBV10-3 and TRBJ2-3, with D tentatively TRBD1 or TRBD2 (6 bases each). Germline assignment: CDR1 ENHRY and CDR2 SYGVKD. The germline V and J ends were trimmed by 0 bases and 2 bases, with 21 bases remaining between them. CDR3 length equals 19 residues. CDR3: CAISESPTGATPPTDTQYF. The CDR3 nucleotides read TGTGCCATCAGTGAGTCCCCAACGGGGGCCACACCTCCCACAGATACGCAGTATTTT.

The V gene is TRBV9, the J gene TRBJ2-1; 11 bases match TRBD2. There are 17 residues in the CDR3. Germline assignment: CDR1 SGDLS and CDR2 YYNGEE. V was clipped by 0 bases and J by 3 bases; unmatched bases: 5. CDR3 bases: TGTGCCAGCAGCGTAGTTAGCGGGGGGGCTGACTACAATGAGCAGTTCTTC. It is translated as CASSVVSGGADYNEQFF.

V usage is TRBV7-9 and J usage is TRBJ2-5; D perhaps matches TRBD2 (6 bases). CDR1 and CDR2 (germline): SEHNR, FQNEAQ (reference sequence). The germline V and J ends were trimmed by 5 bases and 4 bases, with 14 bases remaining between them. The CDR3 totals 14 residues. CDR3 sequence reads: CASSPEVGRETQYF. The CDR3 nucleotides read TGTGCCAGCAGCCCGGAGGTCGGGAGAGAGACCCAGTACTTC.

In its sample, this clonotype was seen many times. This rearrangement joins TRBV20-1 to TRBJ1-2; D call uncertain. CDR3 length: 13 amino acids. The germline V gene encodes CDR1 DFQATT and CDR2 SNEGSKA (reference sequence). Trimming took 6 bases from V and 5 from J, leaving 16 bases between them. The CDR3 region has the DNA TGCAGTGCGATACCTGTTGACACTTATGGCTACACCTTC. This encodes CSAIPVDTYGYTF.

Comment on this clonotype: A much larger clone differs from this one at a single base, so this may be a read error. The V call is TRBV6-1, the J call TRBJ2-7; D unclear. Deletions cut 2 bases from V and 2 bases from J, with 10 bases between. Germline V gives CDR1 MNHNS, CDR2 SASEGT. The CDR3 is made up of 14 amino acids. The CDR3 DNA is TGTGCCAGCAGTGAATCCGAGACGCCCTACGAGCAGTACTTC. It specifies CASSESETPYEQYF.

The table lists this clonotype with a few counts. The chain links TRBV12-3 or TRBV12-4 to TRBJ2-6, with TRBD1 identical over 8 bases. Losses at the gene ends were 4 bases for V and 0 bases for J; bases not matched to a gene: 8. The CDR3 loop spans 18 amino acids. The CDR3, as DNA: TGTGCCAGCAGTTCAGGACAGGGCAGACTCTCTGGGGCCAACGTCCTGACTTTC. Encoded protein: CASSSGQGRLSGANVLTF.

This clonotype was detected only a few times. This chain connects TRBV2 to TRBJ1-5; D gene ambiguous. The CDR3 spans 15 residues. V dropped 1 base and J dropped 0 bases, with 7 bases sitting between them. Germline V CDR1 and CDR2: SNHLY, FYNNEI. The DNA for the CDR3 is TGTGCCAGCAGTGAAGACAGACATAGCAATCAGCCCCAGCATTTT. It encodes CASSEDRHSNQPQHF. The complete variable domain, with remaining parts taken from reference TRBV2 and TRBJ1-5, reads EPEVTQTPSHQVTQMGQEVILRCVPISNHLYFYWYRQILGQKVEFLVSFYNNEISEKSEIFDDQFSVERPDGSNFTLKIRSTKLEDSAMYFCASSEDRHSNQPQHFGDGTRLSIL.

This clonotype was detected a few times. J is TRBJ2-3 and V is TRBV14; 12 positions agree with TRBD2. The germline V gene encodes CDR1 SGHDN and CDR2 FVKESK. With V trimmed by 4 bases and J by 4 bases, 6 bases remained unmatched. This CDR3 spans 16 amino acids. As DNA, the CDR3 is TGTGCCAGCAGCCGGCTAGCGGGAGGGCCCTCAGATACGCAGTATTTT. Translating gives CASSRLAGGPSDTQYF.

This clonotype has ten or more counts. This chain connects TRBV2 to TRBJ2-4, with TRBD1 as a possible D gene (6 bases). This CDR3 spans 18 amino acids. Germline V gene data show CDR1 as SNHLY and CDR2 as FYNNEI. V lost 8 bases, J lost 0 bases, and 23 bases lay in between. CDR3 sequence: CASGSGTLGELAKNIQYF. The CDR3 region has the DNA TGTGCCAGCGGGTCCGGGACACTAGGCGAACTAGCCAAAAACATTCAGTACTTC. The full variable domain, in which reference TRBV2 and TRBJ2-4 provide the parts outside the CDR3, is EPEVTQTPSHQVTQMGQEVILRCVPISNHLYFYWYRQILGQKVEFLVSFYNNEISEKSEIFDDQFSVERPDGSNFTLKIRSTKLEDSAMYFCASGSGTLGELAKNIQYFGAGTRLSVL.

This clonotype was counted ten times or more. The V gene is TRBV20-1, the J gene TRBJ2-7, with 9 bases identical to TRBD2. This CDR3 is built from 13 residues. Germline CDR1 DFQATT, CDR2 SNEGSKA (reference sequence). With 1 base clipped from V and 6 bases from J, the junction kept 4 bases outside the gene matches. For the CDR3, the DNA is TGCAGTGCTAGAGGGACTAGCGAGCTCGAGCAGTACTTC. Translating it yields CSARGTSELEQYF.